Reported below is one T cell receptor (beta chain). Its cognate antigen is unknown. Each sample yielded at least 5.5 micrograms of PBMC total RNA. These data belong to a study of blood T cells in healthy people across ages. Whole-study results and caveats: PBMCs left unsorted prevented a conclusive naive versus antigen-experienced comparison. Among T cells, TCR beta diversity per million cells dropped roughly linearly as age rose.

For the second PCR, which ran for 7 to 11 cycles, a sample-barcoded 5' primer and a J-beta primer mix were used. TCRdb processed the 5' RACE reads anew with MiXCR; each CDR3 protein has one entry. The sample holds some 700,000 distinct CDR3 sequences; 22% are singletons and the top ten take about 22%. The germline CDR1 and CDR2 sequences are SGHNT and YENEEA. The V and J ends lost 5 bases and 5 bases respectively, with 15 bases between them. The CDR3 sequence is 15 residues long. V is TRBV11-3 and J is TRBJ2-2; the D is unclear. This clonotype originated in a man aged 65 to 85 in good health. The source material was blood. The chain's CDR3 is CASSPRALGTGELFF. For the CDR3, the DNA is TGTGCCAGCAGCCCCCGCGCCCTCGGGACCGGGGAGCTGTTTTTT.